This is a list of T cell receptor beta chains from one sample in a study of metastatic and nonmetastatic thyroid tumors. Through MiXCR, TCRdb re-clonotyped the PCR reads. The sample comprises roughly 16,000 clones, about 21% of which are singletons, and about 13% rests with the top ten. The specimen sequenced was blood. The receptors derive from a female donor with papillary thyroid cancer or a benign thyroid nodule (not recorded which). Some clones in this sample may be carry-over from other donors' samples. The CDR3 runs from the conserved cysteine through the conserved F or W. A D gene is named only where the DNA matches it firmly. Clone size is stated in some rows and not others, as once, few, many or a class when expanded.

v_gene: TRBV5-4
d_gene: NA
abundance: many
j_gene: TRBJ2-7
CDR3nt: TGTGCCAGCCATAAGTTAGGGGACGAGCAGTACTTC
CDR3aa: CASHKLGDEQYF

v_gene: TRBV28
d_gene: TRBD1
abundance: NA
j_gene: TRBJ1-2
CDR3nt: TGTGCCAGCAACCAACTCGGGGGGACAGGGGATGGCTACACCTTC
CDR3aa: CASNQLGGTGDGYTF

v_gene: TRBV5-1
d_gene: NA
abundance: many
j_gene: TRBJ2-3
CDR3nt: TGCGCCAGCAGTTTAGACGGGCCTAGCACAGATACGCAGTATTTT
CDR3aa: CASSLDGPSTDTQYF

v_gene: TRBV6-1
d_gene: NA
abundance: once
j_gene: TRBJ2-1
CDR3nt: TGTGCCAGCTGTGACACGGCGGAGCCCCCAAGCAATGAGCAGTTCTTC
CDR3aa: CASCDTAEPPSNEQFF

v_gene: TRBV12-3/TRBV12-4
d_gene: NA
abundance: medium-sized
j_gene: TRBJ1-6
CDR3nt: TGTGCCAGCAGTTTACGGGGGGCGCATAATTCACCCCTCCACTTT
CDR3aa: CASSLRGAHNSPLHF

v_gene: TRBV18
d_gene: TRBD1
abundance: once
j_gene: TRBJ2-1
CDR3nt: TGTGCCAGCTCACGGACGGGACAGATCCACAATGAGCAGTTCTTC
CDR3aa: CASSRTGQIHNEQFF

v_gene: TRBV7-2
d_gene: NA
abundance: many
j_gene: TRBJ1-2
CDR3nt: TGTGCCAGCAGCTTAGTGTGGACAGATAACTATGGCTACACCTTC
CDR3aa: CASSLVWTDNYGYTF

v_gene: TRBV12-5
d_gene: NA
abundance: many
j_gene: TRBJ2-2
CDR3nt: TGTGCTAGTGGGCCCGGAGCAATCCCCGGGGAGCTGTTTTTT
CDR3aa: CASGPGAIPGELFF

v_gene: TRBV6-5
d_gene: NA
abundance: few
j_gene: TRBJ2-1
CDR3nt: TGTGCCAGCAGTTACTACGGAGCCCAGGGCTCCTACAATGAGCAGTTCTTC
CDR3aa: CASSYYGAQGSYNEQFF

v_gene: TRBV20-1
d_gene: NA
abundance: many
j_gene: TRBJ2-1
CDR3nt: TGCAGCGCTAGAGATAGAGAGCGAGAGTACAATGAGCAGTTCTTC
CDR3aa: CSARDREREYNEQFF

v_gene: TRBV5-1
d_gene: TRBD2
abundance: medium-sized
j_gene: TRBJ2-2
CDR3nt: TGCGCCAGCAGCTTGGTTCCTAGCGGGAAACGGGAGCTGTTTTTT
CDR3aa: CASSLVPSGKRELFF

v_gene: TRBV9
d_gene: TRBD1
abundance: NA
j_gene: TRBJ2-3
CDR3nt: TGTGCCAGCAGCTGGGACAGGGATTCAGATACGCAGTATTTT
CDR3aa: CASSWDRDSDTQYF

v_gene: TRBV2
d_gene: TRBD2
abundance: NA
j_gene: TRBJ2-3
CDR3nt: TGTGCCATCCACAGACTAGCGGGGGACACAGATACGCAGTATTTT
CDR3aa: CAIHRLAGDTDTQYF

v_gene: TRBV20-1
d_gene: NA
abundance: NA
j_gene: TRBJ2-5
CDR3nt: TGCAGTGCGCCCAATTCAGGGCAGAGACAAGATACCCAGTACTTC
CDR3aa: CSAPNSGQRQDTQYF

v_gene: TRBV24-1
d_gene: NA
abundance: many
j_gene: TRBJ1-3
CDR3nt: TGTGCCACCAGTGATTTGAACAGTGGAAACACCATATATTTT
CDR3aa: CATSDLNSGNTIYF

v_gene: TRBV5-1
d_gene: TRBD2
abundance: many
j_gene: TRBJ2-1
CDR3nt: TGCGCCAGCAAATTTCTAGCGGGGGACAATGAGCAGTTCTTC
CDR3aa: CASKFLAGDNEQFF

v_gene: TRBV20-1
d_gene: NA
abundance: NA
j_gene: TRBJ2-3
CDR3nt: TGCAGTGCTAGAGATCCCCTAGGGGCAGAGACAGATACGCAGTATTTT
CDR3aa: CSARDPLGAETDTQYF